These 7 T cell receptor beta chains came from one sample sequenced in a study of identifying expanded T cells in peripheral blood. Assay: immunoSEQ multiplex PCR; the TCRdb copy retains only in-frame clones and omits some. The sample contains about 85,000 clones, 88% of which appear only once. Material for sequencing was blood. The receptor source for this set is a person aged 18 to 75 in good health.

The rearrangement uses TRBV28 and TRBJ1-2; D may be TRBD1 (6 bases). The CDR3 sequence is 13 residues long. Germline V lookup: CDR1 MDHEN, CDR2 SYDVKM. V lost 6 bases to trimming and J lost 8 bases, with 16 bases between them. The CDR3 nucleotides are TGTGCCAGCAGCCTGACAGGATTCGGCGGCTACACCTTC. It codes for CASSLTGFGGYTF.

The chain employs TRBV10-3 and TRBJ2-2, with 7 bases fitting TRBD1. The CDR3 is made up of 14 amino acids. Germline trimming cut 9 bases from V and 1 base from J; bases unmatched to any gene: 5. CDR1 ENHRY and CDR2 SYGVKD come from the germline V gene. CDR3 in amino acids: CAIARDRNTGELFF. CDR3 DNA sequence: TGTGCCATTGCCCGGGACAGGAACACCGGGGAGCTGTTTTTT.

This clone was detected once. The chain links TRBV7-2 to TRBJ1-1; D gene unclear. The CDR3 is 12 amino acids. The V end was cut by 3 bases, the J end by 1 base, with 3 bases between. From germline, CDR1 is SGHTA and CDR2 FQGNSA. CDR3 nucleotide sequence: TGTGCCAGCAGCTTTTGGAACACTGAAGCTTTCTTT. The encoded protein is CASSFWNTEAFF. The full variable domain, rest sourced from reference TRBV7-2 and TRBJ1-1, is GAGVSQSPSNKVTEKGKDVELRCDPISGHTALYWYRQSLGQGLEFLIYFQGNSAPDKSGLPSDRFSAERTGGSVSTLTIQRTQQEDSAVYLCASSFWNTEAFFGQGTRLTVV.

This rearrangement joins TRBV18 to TRBJ2-7; D unresolved. From germline, CDR1 is KGHSH and CDR2 LQKENI. The V and J ends lost 3 bases and 2 bases respectively, with 8 bases between them. This CDR3 contains 13 residues. This chain's CDR3 is CASSPGFPYEQYF. In nucleotides, the CDR3 is TGTGCCAGCTCACCGGGTTTTCCCTACGAGCAGTACTTC.

V and J are TRBV27 and TRBJ1-1; 7 bases agree with TRBD1. J lost 4 bases, V lost 2 bases, and 7 bases had no gene match. Germline V gene sequence: CDR1 MNHEY, CDR2 SMNVEV (reference sequence). This CDR3 is built from 15 residues. This chain's CDR3 is CASSLRGGQRTEAFF. The CDR3 DNA is TGTGCCAGCAGTTTACGGGGGGGACAGCGCACTGAAGCTTTCTTT.

The CDR3, as DNA: TGCGCCAGCAGCTTGGCCTCAGAGACCCAGTACTTC. As protein: CASSLASETQYF. The rearrangement links TRBV5-1 to TRBJ2-5; no reliable D call. The CDR3 is 12 residues long. Germline CDR1 reads SGHRS; CDR2 reads YFSETQ. V was shortened by 0 bases and J by 4 bases, with 4 bases between the two germline ends.

The V call is TRBV5-1, the J call TRBJ2-2, with 7 bases that match TRBD2. V was clipped by 6 bases and J by 5 bases; unmatched bases: 4. This CDR3 contains 13 residues. Germline V gene lookup returns CDR1 SGHRS and CDR2 YFSETQ. The CDR3 DNA follows: TGCGCCAGCACCTCGGGGGGAACCGGGGAGCTGTTTTTT. Translating gives CASTSGGTGELFF.